Below, 31 T cell receptor beta chains from the same sample are listed, as sequenced in a study of regulatory T cells in long-lasting Graves disease. Sample time point: newly diagnosed GD, antithyroid drugs for less than 3 months. Isolated PBMC RNA provided the starting material for the TCR library. CDR3-region Arm-PCR and iRepertoire HTBI primers produced the TCR beta libraries. TCRdb reanalysed the multiplex PCR reads using MiXCR and keeps one entry per CDR3 protein. This table holds 620,000 or so distinct CDR3 sequences, around 15% found once. In addition, the sample was reused for a study of T cells in Graves' hyperthyroidism and ophthalmopathy.

Material: peripheral blood mononuclear cells (PBMCs), obtained at new diagnosis, from a patient treated with antithyroid drugs. These receptors were taken from a young woman with Graves disease.

This clonotype was observed at least ten times. This chain connects TRBV24-1 to TRBJ2-7; D tentatively reads TRBD1 or TRBD2 (5 bases each). The germline V and J ends were trimmed by 1 base and 1 base, with 13 bases remaining between them. Germline CDR1 reads KGHDR; CDR2 reads SFDVKD. This CDR3 contains 16 residues. CDR3 region: CATSDFGASGSYEQYF. The CDR3 bases are TGTGCCACCAGTGATTTCGGGGCCTCGGGGTCCTACGAGCAGTACTTC.

The V gene is TRBV5-6, the J gene TRBJ1-6; possible D gene TRBD1, 6 bases. The CDR3 contains 17 residues. V was pared by 6 bases and J by 9 bases, with 25 bases between. Germline CDR1 and CDR2: SGHDT and YYEEEE. Here the CDR3 DNA reads TGTGCCAGCACGTCCCTCTCGCGACTGGTAGGGGGTTCACCCCTCCACTTT. Its protein is CASTSLSRLVGGSPLHF.

This clonotype was seen a handful of times. The CDR3 region is CASSLWSKGQRAYF. DNA for the CDR3: TGTGCCAGCAGTTTATGGTCCAAGGGACAGCGGGCGTATTTT. The J gene is TRBJ2-3, the V gene TRBV28; perhaps TRBD1 as D (7 bases). Germline loops: CDR1 MDHEN, CDR2 SYDVKM. CDR3 length equals 14 residues. Deletions cut 0 bases from V and 14 bases from J, with 18 bases between.

The V call is TRBV6-5, the J call TRBJ2-6; D is uncertain. Germline lookup yields CDR1 MNHEY and CDR2 SVGAGI. The CDR3 contains 15 residues. Trimming removed 2 bases at V and 5 bases at J, with 10 bases between. The CDR3, as DNA: TGTGCCAGCAGTTACAGACAAGACAGGGCCAACGTCCTGACTTTC. It is translated as CASSYRQDRANVLTF.

CDR3 sequence (DNA): TGTGCCACCAGCGTGGTCCCGGGACTTGATAAGGAGGGCAATCAGCCCCAGCATTTT. Translating it yields CATSVVPGLDKEGNQPQHF. The V call is TRBV15, the J call TRBJ1-5; D is possibly TRBD1 (5 bases). V lost 5 bases to trimming and J lost 2 bases, with 25 bases between them. Germline V gene data show CDR1 as LNHNV and CDR2 as YYDKDF (reference sequence). This CDR3 region has 19 residues.

This clonotype was counted ten times or more. V is TRBV28 and J is TRBJ1-1; 7 bases are shared with TRBD1. V shed 5 bases, J shed 7 bases, and the junction held 13 bases outside the gene matches. CDR3 length: 15 amino acids. Germline V lookup: CDR1 MDHEN, CDR2 SYDVKM. Here the CDR3 DNA reads TGTGCCAGCAGTAGCCCGTACCGGGACAGCCGTGAAGCTTTCTTT. Its protein product is CASSSPYRDSREAFF.

The V gene is TRBV7-9, the J gene TRBJ2-3, with 7 bases matching TRBD2. There are 15 residues in the CDR3. Germline CDR1 reads SEHNR; CDR2 reads FQNEAQ (reference sequence). Trimming at V came to 5 bases and at J to 6 bases, leaving 11 bases not matched to a gene. The DNA for the CDR3 is TGTGCCAGCAGCCTCGAGCGGGGTTCGGGGGATACGCAGTATTTT. Its translation: CASSLERGSGDTQYF.

This clonotype showed up just a few times. V gene TRBV6-5 combines with J gene TRBJ2-2; 11 nucleotides match TRBD2. CDR1 and CDR2 (germline): MNHEY, SVGAGI. Trimming cost V 4 bases and J 3 bases; bases outside gene matches: 7. This CDR3 has 17 residues. CDR3 DNA sequence: TGTGCCAGCAGTTCCCTGGGACTAGCGGATCACACCGGGGAGCTGTTTTTT. Translating it yields CASSSLGLADHTGELFF.

At least ten counts were recorded for this clonotype. The V call is TRBV7-9, the J call TRBJ1-2, with 8 nucleotides matching TRBD1. The CDR3 covers 13 residues. The V segment lost 2 bases and the J segment 8 bases; nucleotides outside the gene matches: 4. Germline V gives CDR1 SEHNR, CDR2 FQNEAQ (reference sequence). In nucleotides, the CDR3 is TGTGCCAGCAGCTTATTGACAGGGGAAGGCTACACCTTC. It encodes CASSLLTGEGYTF.

This clonotype was detected a few times. V is TRBV5-1 and J is TRBJ2-3; TRBD2 matches 11 bases. CDR3 length: 16 residues. V lost 4 bases and J lost 5; bases outside the gene matches: 9. In germline, CDR1 is SGHRS, CDR2 YFSETQ. CDR3 residues: CASSPGTSGGRDTQYF. The DNA of the CDR3 is TGCGCCAGCAGCCCTGGGACTAGCGGTGGGAGAGATACGCAGTATTTT. Together with reference TRBV5-1 and TRBJ2-3, the CDR3 gives the full variable domain: KAGVTQTPRYLIKTRGQQVTLSCSPISGHRSVSWYQQTPGQGLQFLFEYFSETQRNKGNFPGRFSGRQFSNSRSEMNVSTLELGDSALYLCASSPGTSGGRDTQYFGPGTRLTVL.

This clonotype has at least ten counts. The chain is built from TRBV12-3 or TRBV12-4 and TRBJ1-5, with unresolved D. V was shortened by 5 bases and J by 0 bases, with 17 bases between the two germline ends. CDR3 size: 17 residues. CDR3 in DNA: TGTGCCAGCAGTCTATACCCGCCGGGGAATAGCAATCAGCCCCAGCATTTT. Its protein is CASSLYPPGNSNQPQHF.

This clonotype was observed at least ten times. The gene calls are TRBV11-2 and TRBJ2-1, with D unresolved. V was clipped by 1 base and J by 9 bases, with 4 bases between them. From germline, CDR1 is SGHAT and CDR2 FQNNGV. The CDR3 sequence is 11 residues long. The DNA for the CDR3 is TGTGCCAGCAGCTTAGGATTTGAGCAGTTCTTC. It yields the protein CASSLGFEQFF.

This clonotype has a single count. This chain connects TRBV9 to TRBJ1-6; D gene ambiguous. V lost 4 bases to trimming and J lost 10 bases, with 15 bases between them. Germline assignment: CDR1 SGDLS and CDR2 YYNGEE. The CDR3 is 14 amino acids. CDR3 protein: CASSTQAFNSPLHF. The CDR3 DNA reads as TGTGCCAGCAGCACCCAAGCTTTCAACTCACCCCTCCACTTT.

This clonotype came up a few times. The chain couples TRBV30 to TRBJ2-3; D gene unclear. V was clipped by 2 bases and J by 5 bases, with 8 bases between them. The CDR3 has 12 amino acids. Germline CDR1 is GTSNPN and CDR2 is SVGIG (reference sequence). The CDR3 nucleotides are TGTGCCTGGAGTCATCGCGGAGATACGCAGTATTTT. Translating gives CAWSHRGDTQYF.

This clonotype came up many times. This sequence joins TRBV2 and TRBJ1-4; D is possibly TRBD1 (6 bases). Between the trimmed V and J ends, which lost 6 bases and 3 bases, there was a span of 14 bases. The CDR3 totals 15 residues. Germline V lookup: CDR1 SNHLY, CDR2 FYNNEI. The CDR3 region is CASSGQTGPNEKLFF. CDR3 bases: TGTGCCAGCAGCGGACAGACAGGACCTAATGAAAAACTGTTTTTT.

This clonotype was counted ten times or more. The J gene is TRBJ2-7, the V gene TRBV11-2; D is perhaps TRBD2 (5 bases). The V end was cut by 3 bases, the J end by 2 bases, with 17 bases between. Germline V gives CDR1 SGHAT, CDR2 FQNNGV. The CDR3 has 16 residues. DNA for the CDR3: TGTGCCAGCAGCTTCCCTATTACGAGGGCCACCTACGAGCAGTACTTC. Its protein is CASSFPITRATYEQYF.

The V and J genes are TRBV5-5 and TRBJ2-3; 11 nucleotides match TRBD2. The germline CDR1 and CDR2 sequences are SGHKS and YYEKEE (reference sequence). V shed 0 bases and J 2 bases; nucleotides not matched to a gene: 5. The CDR3 is 17 amino acids. The CDR3 sequence: CASSLDGTSGFTDTQYF. The CDR3 DNA reads TGTGCCAGCAGCTTGGATGGGACTAGCGGTTTCACAGATACGCAGTATTTT.

In its sample, this clonotype was seen many times. This chain joins TRBV24-1 and TRBJ2-5; 7 bases line up with TRBD2. The germline V gene encodes CDR1 KGHDR and CDR2 SFDVKD. V shed 3 bases, J shed 5 bases, and the junction held 17 bases outside the gene matches. This CDR3 has 18 residues. The CDR3 coding sequence is TGTGCCACCAGTGATAGGCGGGAGAATTCAGTTATATCGGAGACCCAGTACTTC. It is translated as CATSDRRENSVISETQYF.

This clonotype has a handful of counts. The chain carries TRBV19 and TRBJ2-1, with 7 positions matching TRBD2. The germline V gene has CDR1 LNHDA and CDR2 SQIVND (reference sequence). Losses at the gene ends were 7 bases for V and 9 bases for J; bases not matched to a gene: 15. CDR3 length: 15 amino acids. The CDR3 nucleotides are TGTGCCAGTAACAGAGGCGGGGGACTCGGGAGTGAGCAGTTCTTC. Protein sequence: CASNRGGGLGSEQFF.

The genes are TRBV20-1 and TRBJ1-4; D may be TRBD1 (5 bases). There are 12 residues in the CDR3. Trimming left V 6 bases short and J 8 bases short, with 13 bases between. The V gene's germline CDR1 is DFQATT and CDR2 SNEGSKA (reference sequence). The CDR3 loop is CSAVGAREKLFF. The CDR3 DNA follows: TGCAGTGCCGTCGGGGCCCGGGAAAAACTGTTTTTT.

There are many counts of this clonotype. The rearrangement links TRBV27 to TRBJ2-1; 7 nucleotides agree with TRBD2. The CDR3 has 14 amino acids. CDR1 and CDR2 from the germline V gene are MNHEY and SMNVEV (reference sequence). J was trimmed by 4 bases and V by 6 bases; bases with no gene match: 6. In nucleotides, the CDR3 is TGTGCCAGCAGATTAGGGACTATGTACAATGAGCAGTTCTTC. Translation gives CASRLGTMYNEQFF.

This clonotype was counted at least ten times. This chain joins TRBV6-1 and TRBJ1-5; possible D gene TRBD1, 5 bases. CDR1 and CDR2 (germline): MNHNS, SASEGT. Trimming took 3 bases from V and 7 from J, leaving 13 bases between them. This CDR3 is built from 14 residues. In DNA, the CDR3 is TGTGCCAGCAGTGACCCTGCCAGGGCGCAGCCCCAGCATTTT. It codes for CASSDPARAQPQHF.

This clonotype came up many times. CDR3 sequence reads: CASSSQGGSEAFF. The DNA for the CDR3 is TGTGCCAGCAGTTCACAGGGTGGATCTGAAGCTTTCTTT. J is TRBJ1-1 and V is TRBV27; TRBD1 might be the D (6 bases). The CDR3 covers 13 residues. CDR1 is MNHEY, CDR2 SMNVEV, per germline (reference sequence). With 4 bases removed from V and 6 bases from J, the gap between germline ends came to 12 bases.

This clonotype was observed many times. The DNA of the CDR3 is TGTGCCAGCAGGCCAGGGGGATCCGACACTGAAGCTTTCTTT. This encodes CASRPGGSDTEAFF. V and J are TRBV3-1 and TRBJ1-1; TRBD1 aligns across 7 bases. The V segment lost 6 bases and the J segment 3 bases; nucleotides outside the gene matches: 7. This CDR3 has 14 residues. Germline V gives CDR1 LGHDT, CDR2 YNNKEL (reference sequence).

This clonotype was detected only once. Given a much more abundant clone one base away, this may be a read error. This chain links TRBV3-1 with TRBJ1-2, with no clear D. Germline loops: CDR1 LGHDT, CDR2 YNNKEL (reference sequence). The CDR3 is made up of 15 amino acids. CDR3 in DNA: TGTGCCAGCAGCCAAGATGTAGCTGACTTGAGCGGCTGCACCTTC. Translation gives CASSQDVADLSGCTF.

A few counts support this clonotype. This chain connects TRBV19 to TRBJ2-1; 9 bases align to TRBD2. There are 15 residues in the CDR3. Trimming removed 5 bases from V and 4 bases from J; junction bases left unmatched: 6. Germline-derived CDR1 and CDR2 are LNHDA and SQIVND (reference sequence). The CDR3: CASSVSGSLYNEQFF. The DNA for the CDR3 is TGTGCCAGTAGTGTTAGCGGGAGTTTGTACAATGAGCAGTTCTTC.

The genes are TRBV7-9 and TRBJ2-1; D ambiguous. Trimming took 1 base from V and 7 from J, leaving 11 bases between them. This CDR3 is built from 14 residues. CDR1 and CDR2 (germline): SEHNR, FQNEAQ (reference sequence). This CDR3 is CASSLESRGNEQFF. DNA for the CDR3: TGTGCCAGCAGCTTAGAATCCCGTGGGAATGAGCAGTTCTTC.

This chain joins TRBV5-1 and TRBJ2-2; D ambiguous. The germline CDR1 and CDR2 sequences are SGHRS and YFSETQ. The V gene lost 4 bases and the J gene lost 0 bases, with 7 bases spanning the gap. The CDR3 runs 14 residues. CDR3 region: CASSTAPNTGELFF. Written as DNA, the CDR3 is TGCGCCAGCAGCACGGCCCCGAACACCGGGGAGCTGTTTTTT.

Many counts were recorded for this clonotype. This chain links TRBV6-1 with TRBJ1-4; D ambiguous. Germline values: CDR1 MNHNS, CDR2 SASEGT. V shed 5 bases and J shed 7 bases, with 11 bases lying between them. The CDR3 covers 13 residues. This chain's CDR3 is CASSRTTGEKLFF. The DNA of the CDR3 is TGTGCCAGCAGTCGAACTACTGGTGAAAAACTGTTTTTT.

The chain couples TRBV3-1 to TRBJ2-3; a weak D match, TRBD1 (5 bases). V was shortened by 4 bases and J by 2 bases, with 19 bases between the two germline ends. This CDR3 is 17 amino acids long. Germline CDR1 reads LGHDT; CDR2 reads YNNKEL (reference sequence). As DNA, the CDR3 is TGTGCCAGCAGCCGAGGAGACCATAAGGGGCACACAGATACGCAGTATTTT. This gives the protein CASSRGDHKGHTDTQYF.

This clonotype has more than one count but fewer than ten. The chain employs TRBV7-2 and TRBJ2-1; 8 bases fit TRBD2. Matching the DNA end better, TRBJ2-5 makes the J call doubtful. Germline lookup yields CDR1 SGHTA and CDR2 FQGNSA. The CDR3 runs to 15 residues. The CDR3 nucleotides read TGTGCCAGCAGCTTAGTCGGGGGGGTCCAAGAGACCCAGTACTTC. As protein: CASSLVGGVQETQYF.